These T cell receptor beta chains were read from a single sample in a study of control samples from healthy donors and cancer patients. Using immunoSEQ multiplex PCR, the repertoire was profiled, and TCRdb retains in-frame clones only, with some absent. The sample lists around 200,000 clones, 85% to 95% occurring once. Material: blood. Receptors originate from a man aged 45-65 years in good health. Both conserved end residues are part of each CDR3. The order of the fields is D gene, V gene, clone size, J gene, CDR3 DNA, CDR3 protein. The D gene is left open where the match is weak. Clone size is shown for a subset of rows, as once, few, many or a class of expanded clone.

TRBD1	TRBV5-1	-	TRBJ2-2	TGCGCCAGCAGCTGGGGACAGCGAGCTTCGAACACCGGGGAGCTGTTTTTT	CASSWGQRASNTGELFF
-	TRBV9	-	TRBJ1-2	TGTGCCAGCAGCCTACGGGGCAGGGAATACGGTGGCTACACCTTC	CASSLRGREYGGYTF
-	TRBV2	-	TRBJ1-6	TGTGCCAGCAGTGAAACAGGGTGGGAGAATTCACCCCTCCACTTT	CASSETGWENSPLHF
-	TRBV14	-	TRBJ1-4	TGTGCCAGCAGCCAAGGGACAGCAGCAACTAATGAAAAACTGTTTTTT	CASSQGTAATNEKLFF
TRBD1	TRBV7-2	once	TRBJ1-4	TGTGCCAGCAGCTTGAACAGGGGGGGTGAAAAACTGTTTTTT	CASSLNRGGEKLFF
-	TRBV2	-	TRBJ2-2	TGTGCTACGACGGGGGAAATCACCGGGGAGCTGTTTTTT	CATTGEITGELFF
-	TRBV6-6	-	TRBJ1-6	TGTGCCAGCAGTTCGCCTGAAAATTCACCCCTCCACTTT	CASSSPENSPLHF
-	TRBV14	-	TRBJ2-1	TGTGCCAGCAGCCAAGTAAACCGATTCAATGAGCAGTTCTTC	CASSQVNRFNEQFF
-	TRBV2	-	TRBJ2-3	TGTGCCAGCAGTTATGACACAGATACGCAGTATTTT	CASSYDTDTQYF
-	TRBV10-3	-	TRBJ1-4	TGTGCCATCAGCCGGGACTCGGGAGGTGAAAAACTGTTTTTT	CAISRDSGGEKLFF
-	TRBV6-5	-	TRBJ1-3	TGTGCCAGCAGGCGCCTCGGGACGCATGGAAACACCATATATTTT	CASRRLGTHGNTIYF
-	TRBV5-1	-	TRBJ1-1	TGCGCCAGCAGCTTGGTCGGCAGGGTAACGAACACTGAAGCTTTCTTT	CASSLVGRVTNTEAFF
-	TRBV3-1/TRBV3-2	-	TRBJ1-1	TGTGCCAGCAGCCAGAACGAGGACACTGAAGCTTTCTTT	CASSQNEDTEAFF
-	TRBV5-5	-	TRBJ1-6	TGTGCCAGCAGCTTGTCCTCAGGGTCCGATTCACCCCTCCACTTT	CASSLSSGSDSPLHF
-	TRBV3-1/TRBV3-2	-	TRBJ1-2	TGTGCCAGCAGCCAAGGAGCGGGGAACTATGGCTACACCTTC	CASSQGAGNYGYTF
-	TRBV11-2	-	TRBJ2-2	TGTGCCAGCAGCTTAGTTGTATCCGGGGAGCTGTTTTTT	CASSLVVSGELFF